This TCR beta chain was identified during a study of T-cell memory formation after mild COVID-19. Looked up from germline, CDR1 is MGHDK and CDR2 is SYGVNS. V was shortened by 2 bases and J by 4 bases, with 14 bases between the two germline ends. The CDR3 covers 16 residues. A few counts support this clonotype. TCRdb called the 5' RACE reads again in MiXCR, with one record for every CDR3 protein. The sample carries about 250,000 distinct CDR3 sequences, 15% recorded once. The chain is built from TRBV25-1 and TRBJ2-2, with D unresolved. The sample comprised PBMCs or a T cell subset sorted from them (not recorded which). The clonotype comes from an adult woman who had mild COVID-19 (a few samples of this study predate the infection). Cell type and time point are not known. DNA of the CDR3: TGTGCCAGCAGTGAACTAGAGAAGGGTACCACCGGGGAGCTGTTTTTT. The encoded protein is CASSELEKGTTGELFF.